This T cell receptor beta chain was profiled in a study of control samples from healthy donors and cancer patients. The CDR3 has 12 amino acids. Between the trimmed V and J ends, which lost 0 bases and 9 bases, there was a span of 6 bases. Germline V gene lookup returns CDR1 LNHDA and CDR2 SQIVND (reference sequence). Assay used: immunoSEQ multiplex PCR; TCRdb lists only in-frame clones, some missing. The sample comprises about 130,000 clones, roughly 87% of which are singletons, and around 1.8% rests with the top ten. The TCR originated in a man aged 18 to 29 in good health. The genes are TRBV19 and TRBJ1-5, with no clear D. The sample consisted of blood. The CDR3 region is CASSIDHRPQHF. The CDR3 nucleotides read TGTGCCAGTAGTATAGACCACCGGCCCCAGCATTTT.